The 10 T cell receptor beta chains below were found in one sample sequenced in a study of PD-1 blockade in classical Hodgkin lymphoma. Each patient experienced a relapse that followed autologous stem cell transplantation, and brentuximab vedotin exposure varied. Data came from immunoSEQ multiplex PCR; TCRdb stores just in-frame clones and leaves some out. The sample has 9,000 to 13,000 clones; about 70% are singletons. The sequenced sample was peripheral blood mononuclear cells (PBMCs), obtained at baseline. These receptors all stem from a human donor with classical Hodgkin lymphoma.

The V call is TRBV12-5, the J call TRBJ2-7; TRBD2 matches 14 bases. The ends lost 2 bases at V and 1 base at J; junction bases unmatched: 13. The CDR3 runs to 20 residues. CDR1 and CDR2 from the germline V gene are LGHNT and FRNRAP. CDR3 amino acids: CASGLRLGTSGSFRSYEQYF. CDR3 DNA sequence: TGTGCTAGTGGTTTGCGCCTGGGGACTAGCGGGAGTTTTAGGTCCTACGAGCAGTACTTC.

The chain links TRBV18 to TRBJ1-1; tentative D call: TRBD1 (6 bases). V shed 3 bases and J shed 0 bases, with 14 bases lying between them. Germline V gives CDR1 KGHSH, CDR2 LQKENI. CDR3 length: 16 amino acids. For the CDR3, the DNA is TGTGCCAGCTCACCTAATACAGGGTCCATGAACACTGAAGCTTTCTTT. Residues: CASSPNTGSMNTEAFF.

CDR3 residues: CASSWPSTDTQYF. The CDR3 nucleotides are TGTGCCAGCAGCTGGCCTAGCACAGATACGCAGTATTTT. The chain joins TRBV11-2 to TRBJ2-3, with no clear D. CDR3 length equals 13 residues. Germline V gene data show CDR1 as SGHAT and CDR2 as FQNNGV. The V and J ends lost 4 bases and 0 bases respectively, with 5 bases between them.

The chain recombines TRBV10-3 with TRBJ2-1; 9 positions agree with TRBD1. The V segment lost 7 bases and the J segment 9 bases; nucleotides outside the gene matches: 10. The CDR3 extends over 14 amino acids. Per germline, CDR1 ENHRY and CDR2 SYGVKD. DNA for the CDR3: TGTGCCATCAACCCCGGGACAGGGACAGGTGAGCAGTTCTTC. Amino acid sequence: CAINPGTGTGEQFF.

A few counts support this clone. The chain links TRBV27 to TRBJ2-1, with D tentatively TRBD1 (5 bases). Germline values: CDR1 MNHEY, CDR2 SMNVEV (reference sequence). V was pared by 2 bases and J by 3 bases, with 11 bases between. The CDR3 is made up of 15 amino acids. CDR3 DNA sequence: TGTGCCAGCAGTTTAGGGGCAGGGAACTACAATGAGCAGTTCTTC. Its translation is CASSLGAGNYNEQFF.

This clone turned up a few times. The V call is TRBV7-9, the J call TRBJ1-1, with D possibly being TRBD1 (6 bases). In germline, CDR1 is SEHNR, CDR2 FQNEAQ (reference sequence). The CDR3 has 12 residues. V dropped 4 bases and J dropped 5 bases, with 8 bases sitting between them. Here the CDR3 DNA reads TGTGCCAGCAGCTCTCAGGGGACTGAAGCTTTCTTT. As protein: CASSSQGTEAFF. Using reference TRBV7-9 and TRBJ1-1 for the parts outside the CDR3, the full variable domain is DTGVSQNPRHKITKRGQNVTFRCDPISEHNRLYWYRQTLGQGPEFLTYFQNEAQLEKSRLLSDRFSAERPKGSFSTLEIQRTEQGDSAMYLCASSSQGTEAFFGQGTRLTVV.

The rearrangement uses TRBV15 and TRBJ2-3; TRBD1 or TRBD2 may be the D gene (6 bases each). With 4 bases removed from V and 1 base from J, the gap between germline ends came to 12 bases. Germline CDR1 LNHNV, CDR2 YYDKDF (reference sequence). The CDR3 has 15 amino acids. The CDR3 nucleotides are TGTGCCACCAGCATCAGGGGAGGTGGCACAGATACGCAGTATTTT. Translated: CATSIRGGGTDTQYF.

This clone was found a few times. This sequence joins TRBV7-9 and TRBJ2-7; TRBD2 is a possible D gene (6 bases). This CDR3 is built from 15 residues. CDR1 and CDR2 (germline): SEHNR, FQNEAQ (reference sequence). The V and J ends lost 3 bases and 7 bases respectively, with 19 bases between them. CDR3 sequence reads: CASSLLPGVLGEQYF. CDR3 nucleotide sequence: TGTGCCAGCAGCTTGCTGCCGGGAGTTTTAGGTGAGCAGTACTTC.

This sequence joins TRBV28 and TRBJ1-2, with D maybe TRBD1 (5 bases). This CDR3 spans 14 amino acids. V lost 6 bases and J lost 5, with 16 bases in between. Germline CDR1 and CDR2: MDHEN and SYDVKM. This CDR3 reads CASRVGGKTYGYTF. DNA of the CDR3: TGTGCCAGCAGGGTGGGGGGAAAGACTTATGGCTACACCTTC.

In its sample, this clone was seen once. The rearrangement joins TRBV28 to TRBJ2-1, with D hard to call. Trimming pared 6 bases from V and 6 bases from J, leaving 15 bases between. Germline loops: CDR1 MDHEN, CDR2 SYDVKM. The CDR3 totals 14 residues. The CDR3 region is CASSLYRGTNEQFF. The CDR3 nucleotides are TGTGCCAGCAGCCTATACCGTGGAACCAATGAGCAGTTCTTC.